In its sample, the clone carrying this T cell receptor (beta chain) was seen many times. TCRdb re-called the 5' RACE reads through MiXCR, storing one row per CDR3 protein. The sample lists about 350,000 distinct CDR3 sequences, 8.1% occurring once. These data are taken from a study of T cells after yellow fever vaccination. Sequenced material: PBMCs, taken roughly 46 days after the first yellow fever vaccination. This receptor was obtained from a man younger than 30 who received the YFV17D yellow fever vaccine.

The CDR3 protein is CASSSPGAGGSYEQYV. The CDR3 region has the DNA TGTGCCAGCAGTTCCCCCGGGGCGGGGGGCTCCTACGAGCAGTACGTC. This chain uses TRBV28 with TRBJ2-7; TRBD2 agrees at 8 bases. The length of the CDR3 is 16 residues. CDR1 MDHEN and CDR2 SYDVKM come from the germline V gene. V shed 4 bases, J shed 0 bases, and the junction held 8 bases outside the gene matches.